This entry describes one T cell receptor (beta chain). Its antigen is undetermined. This CDR3 region has 14 residues. Germline assignment: CDR1 MNHEY and CDR2 SMNVEV (reference sequence). Trimming removed 6 bases from V and 3 bases from J, with 15 bases in between. The authors ran a second PCR of 7 to 11 cycles using a sample-barcoded 5' primer and a J-beta primer mix. One entry per CDR3 protein results from TCRdb running MiXCR on the 5' RACE reads. The sample includes hundreds of thousands of distinct CDR3 sequences, more than 55% of them seen just once. The data were obtained in a study of blood T cells in healthy people across ages. Study-wide results and caveats: Unsorted PBMCs blocked a conclusive comparison of naive and antigen-experienced cells.

The sample consisted of blood. The chain joins TRBV27 to TRBJ2-7; D unclear. The receptor was derived from a man between 35 and 55 years old in good health. CDR3 nucleotide sequence: TGTGCCAGCAGCATTACCCCCCTGGGCTACGAGCAGTACTTC. It encodes CASSITPLGYEQYF.